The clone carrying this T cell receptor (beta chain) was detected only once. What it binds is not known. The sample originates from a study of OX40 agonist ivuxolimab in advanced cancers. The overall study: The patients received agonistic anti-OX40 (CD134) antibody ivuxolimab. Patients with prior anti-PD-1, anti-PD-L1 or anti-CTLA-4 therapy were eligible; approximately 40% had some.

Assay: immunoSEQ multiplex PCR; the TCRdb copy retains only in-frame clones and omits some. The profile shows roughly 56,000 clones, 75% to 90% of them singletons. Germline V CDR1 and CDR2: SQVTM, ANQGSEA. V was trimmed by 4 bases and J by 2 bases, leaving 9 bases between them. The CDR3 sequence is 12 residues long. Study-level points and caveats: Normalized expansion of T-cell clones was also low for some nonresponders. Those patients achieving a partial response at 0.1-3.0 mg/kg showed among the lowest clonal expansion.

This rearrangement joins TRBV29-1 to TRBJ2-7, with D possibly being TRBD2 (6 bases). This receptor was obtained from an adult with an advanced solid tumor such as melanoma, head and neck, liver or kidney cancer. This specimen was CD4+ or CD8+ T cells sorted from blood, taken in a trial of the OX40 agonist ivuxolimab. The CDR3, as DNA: TGCAGCGTTGTTAGCGGTCCCTACGAGCAGTACTTC. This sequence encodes CSVVSGPYEQYF.